Listed here are 18 T cell receptor beta chains from one sample, sequenced in a study of regulatory T cells in long-lasting Graves disease. Time point specified: newly diagnosed GD, antithyroid drugs for less than 3 months. PBMC RNA served as the TCR library source. Combining iRepertoire HTBI primers with Arm-PCR of CDR3 regions, the authors built TCR beta libraries. TCRdb passed the multiplex PCR reads through MiXCR, listing each CDR3 protein once. The sample has 580,000 or so distinct CDR3 sequences, approximately 16% seen once. These data are also associated with another study on T cells in Graves' hyperthyroidism and ophthalmopathy.

Material: peripheral blood mononuclear cells (PBMCs), obtained at new diagnosis, from a patient treated with antithyroid drugs. The source is a man between 18 and 29 years old with Graves disease.

This clonotype was counted many times. The rearrangement links TRBV20-1 to TRBJ2-1, with 10 bases aligning to TRBD1. The V gene end was trimmed by 4 bases and the J gene end by 8 bases; junction bases not matched to a gene: 8. The CDR3 loop spans 14 amino acids. CDR1 and CDR2 (germline): DFQATT, SNEGSKA (reference sequence). CDR3 region: CSATGTGVPDEQFF. The CDR3 nucleotides are TGCAGTGCTACCGGGACAGGGGTTCCAGATGAGCAGTTCTTC.

This clonotype was recorded at least ten times. The chain uses TRBV7-9 and TRBJ2-1, with D hard to call. Trimming removed 5 bases from V and 10 bases from J, with 18 bases in between. The CDR3 spans 14 residues. From germline, CDR1 is SEHNR and CDR2 FQNEAQ (reference sequence). CDR3 nucleotide sequence: TGTGCCAGCAGCCTAGGCCAAGAGTCAGAAGAGCAGTTCTTC. It yields the protein CASSLGQESEEQFF.

Turning to this clonotype: A single base separates this from a much larger clone, so it may be a read error. V and J are TRBV20-1 and TRBJ1-1; 7 positions match TRBD1. Germline V lookup: CDR1 DFQATT, CDR2 SNEGSKA (reference sequence). The CDR3 covers 14 residues. CDR3: CCARRRDRNTEAFF. In DNA, the CDR3 is TGCTGTGCTAGACGTAGGGACAGGAACACTGAAGCTTTCTTT.

V gene TRBV29-1 combines with J gene TRBJ2-3, with D possibly being TRBD2 (7 bases). V was trimmed by 4 bases and J by 0 bases, leaving 14 bases between them. The CDR3 consists of 15 residues. Germline values: CDR1 SQVTM, CDR2 ANQGSEA. The chain's CDR3 is CSVVLAGASTDTQYF. The DNA for the CDR3 is TGCAGCGTTGTGTTGGCGGGGGCGAGCACAGATACGCAGTATTTT.

The chain employs TRBV19 and TRBJ2-7, with TRBD2 matching 11 bases. The germline gives CDR1 LNHDA, CDR2 SQIVND (reference sequence). Losses at the gene ends were 6 bases for V and 3 bases for J; bases not matched to a gene: 7. The CDR3 has 15 residues. The DNA for the CDR3 is TGTGCCAGTAGCACAGGCGGACTAGCGGGCTACGAGCAGTACTTC. Encoded protein: CASSTGGLAGYEQYF.

The chain has TRBV18 and TRBJ1-5; TRBD1 matches 8 bases. CDR3 length: 13 residues. Germline V gene lookup returns CDR1 KGHSH and CDR2 LQKENI. The ends lost 3 bases at V and 6 bases at J; junction bases unmatched: 1. The CDR3 DNA sequence: TGTGCCAGCTCACCGGACAGGGCTCAGCCCCAGCATTTT. Translation gives CASSPDRAQPQHF.

This clonotype was counted at least ten times. Written as DNA, the CDR3 is TGCGCCAGCAGCCTTCGACTAGATAGCGGGAGGGCACACATTCAGTACTTC. It codes for CASSLRLDSGRAHIQYF. The J gene is TRBJ2-4, the V gene TRBV5-1; 11 nucleotides align to TRBD2. V was pared by 4 bases and J by 8 bases, with 14 bases of the junction left unmatched. The CDR3 runs to 17 residues. Germline loops: CDR1 SGHRS, CDR2 YFSETQ. Full variable domain (rest looked up from reference TRBV5-1 and TRBJ2-4): KAGVTQTPRYLIKTRGQQVTLSCSPISGHRSVSWYQQTPGQGLQFLFEYFSETQRNKGNFPGRFSGRQFSNSRSEMNVSTLELGDSALYLCASSLRLDSGRAHIQYFGAGTRLSVL.

This clonotype was seen a handful of times. The rearrangement links TRBV28 to TRBJ2-7; the match to TRBD1 covers 7 bases. Germline trimming cut 5 bases from V and 2 bases from J; bases unmatched to any gene: 6. CDR1 and CDR2 (germline): MDHEN, SYDVKM. This CDR3 is 14 amino acids long. This chain's CDR3 is CASSNPGQPYEQYF. The CDR3 region has the DNA TGTGCCAGCAGTAACCCGGGACAGCCCTACGAGCAGTACTTC.

This clonotype occurred many times. The rearrangement joins TRBV13 to TRBJ2-7; TRBD1 might be the D (6 bases). This CDR3 contains 13 residues. Trimming pared 5 bases from V and 2 bases from J, leaving 10 bases between. Germline V gene data show CDR1 as PRHDT and CDR2 as FYEKMQ (reference sequence). The CDR3 sequence: CASSRDIAYEQYF. CDR3 DNA: TGTGCCAGCAGCCGGGACATAGCCTACGAGCAGTACTTC.

Comment on this clonotype: The germline gene is not matched at one end of the junction; a read error may be the cause. The chain recombines TRBV30 with TRBJ2-7; D gene uncertain. There are 13 residues in the CDR3. The V gene's germline CDR1 is GTSNPN and CDR2 SVGIG (reference sequence). The CDR3 coding sequence is TGTGCCTGGAGTGGAAGGGCCTCCTACGAGCAGTGCTTC. Its protein product is CAWSGRASYEQCF.

This clonotype was found many times. V gene TRBV18 combines with J gene TRBJ2-2; weak D call: TRBD1 (6 bases). CDR1 is KGHSH, CDR2 LQKENI, per germline. V lost 2 bases, J lost 5 bases, and 12 bases lay in between. The CDR3 consists of 15 residues. CDR3 nucleotides: TGTGCCAGCTCACCAGCACAGGGACGGACCGGGGAGCTGTTTTTT. Its translation is CASSPAQGRTGELFF.

This clonotype has ten or more counts. The rearrangement joins TRBV12-3 or TRBV12-4 to TRBJ2-3; 7 bases are a match to TRBD2. The V segment lost 3 bases and the J segment 5 bases; nucleotides outside the gene matches: 8. CDR3 length equals 15 residues. The CDR3 loop is CASSFGTTREDTQYF. The CDR3 DNA sequence: TGTGCCAGCAGTTTCGGGACTACCCGGGAAGATACGCAGTATTTT.

The J gene is TRBJ1-5, the V gene TRBV5-1; D unresolved. Deletions cut 0 bases from V and 7 bases from J, with 11 bases between. This CDR3 has 14 residues. Germline CDR1 and CDR2: SGHRS and YFSETQ. The CDR3 sequence is CASSLDGDGQPQHF. CDR3 DNA sequence: TGCGCCAGCAGCTTGGATGGGGATGGCCAGCCCCAGCATTTT.

This clonotype was observed a handful of times. The J gene is TRBJ1-1, the V gene TRBV20-1; D remains ambiguous. V was trimmed by 3 bases and J by 1 base, leaving 12 bases between them. This CDR3 comprises 14 residues. CDR1 and CDR2 (germline): DFQATT, SNEGSKA (reference sequence). CDR3 nucleotides: TGCAGTGCTAGTGGGGTAGGAGGGAACACTGAAGCTTTCTTT. The encoded protein is CSASGVGGNTEAFF.

The chain is built from TRBV20-1 and TRBJ1-5; D is unresolved. This CDR3 is built from 14 residues. V lost 3 bases and J 2 bases, leaving 11 bases between the germline ends. Germline V gene sequence: CDR1 DFQATT, CDR2 SNEGSKA (reference sequence). CDR3 nucleotide sequence: TGCAGTGCTAGTAACCCCGGAGGCAATCAGCCCCAGCATTTT. It is translated as CSASNPGGNQPQHF.

Many counts were recorded for this clonotype. The chain has TRBV15 and TRBJ1-2; 9 bases fit TRBD1. V lost 4 bases and J lost 3; bases outside the gene matches: 6. CDR3 length: 15 amino acids. The germline V gene has CDR1 LNHNV and CDR2 YYDKDF (reference sequence). The CDR3 region has the DNA TGTGCCACCAGCATCCACAGGGGGCGCGACTATGGCTACACCTTC. Translated: CATSIHRGRDYGYTF.

The rearrangement joins TRBV7-9 to TRBJ1-1, with D unclear. CDR1 SEHNR and CDR2 FQNEAQ come from the germline V gene (reference sequence). CDR3 length: 11 amino acids. V was shortened by 5 bases and J by 10 bases, with 11 bases between the two germline ends. This CDR3 reads CASSPPVGAFF. The CDR3 nucleotides are TGTGCCAGCAGCCCGCCGGTGGGAGCTTTCTTT.

The sample holds many counts of this clonotype. This rearrangement joins TRBV11-2 to TRBJ1-2; D call uncertain. The CDR3 contains 17 residues. V gave up 1 base and J gave up 4 bases, with 19 bases separating them. From germline, CDR1 is SGHAT and CDR2 FQNNGV. CDR3 bases: TGTGCCAGCAGCTTAGGCCCTGCTAGGACGATCGCCTATGGCTACACCTTC. Protein: CASSLGPARTIAYGYTF.